This T cell receptor (beta chain) was found in a study of response to subunit inactivated influenza vaccine. Study outcomes and limitations: Authors suggested each seasonal influenza vaccination recruits few new T cells.

In the case of this clonotype: The antigen is not known.

One entry per CDR3 protein, called by TCRdb with MiXCR from the RT-PCR reads. In the table there are approximately 730,000 distinct CDR3 sequences, roughly 14% of which are singletons. CDR3 size: 13 residues. Trimming took off 5 bases at V and 5 bases at J, with 10 bases between the two ends. The J gene is TRBJ1-5, the V gene TRBV12-3 or TRBV12-4; the D is unclear. The source of this sequence is a man in his fifties or sixties who received an inactivated influenza vaccine. Here the sequenced sample was PBMCs from blood, taken approximately 15 days before vaccination. The CDR3 DNA reads as TGTGCCAGCAGTATCCGTATAGATCAGCCCCAGCATTTT. Protein sequence: CASSIRIDQPQHF.